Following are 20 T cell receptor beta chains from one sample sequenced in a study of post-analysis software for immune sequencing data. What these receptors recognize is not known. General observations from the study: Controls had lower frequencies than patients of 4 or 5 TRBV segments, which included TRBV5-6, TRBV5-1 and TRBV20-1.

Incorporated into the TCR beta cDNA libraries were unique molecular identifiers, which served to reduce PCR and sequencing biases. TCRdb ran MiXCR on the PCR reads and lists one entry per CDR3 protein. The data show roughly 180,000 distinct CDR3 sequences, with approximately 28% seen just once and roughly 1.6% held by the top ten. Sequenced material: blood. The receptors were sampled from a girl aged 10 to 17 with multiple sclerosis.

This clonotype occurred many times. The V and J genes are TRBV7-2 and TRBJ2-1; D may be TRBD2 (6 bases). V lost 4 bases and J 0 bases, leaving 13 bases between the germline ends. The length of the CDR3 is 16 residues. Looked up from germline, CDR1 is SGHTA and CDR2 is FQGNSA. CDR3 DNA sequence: TGTGCCAGCAGCTCCCTATTAGCGGTCTCCTACAATGAGCAGTTCTTC. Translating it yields CASSSLLAVSYNEQFF.

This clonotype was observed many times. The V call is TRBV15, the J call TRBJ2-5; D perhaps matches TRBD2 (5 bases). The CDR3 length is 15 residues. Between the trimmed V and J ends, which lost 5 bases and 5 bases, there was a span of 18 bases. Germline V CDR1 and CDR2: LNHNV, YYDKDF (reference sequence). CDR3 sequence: CATSSSRGLGETQYF. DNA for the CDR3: TGTGCCACCAGCTCCTCCCGGGGATTAGGGGAGACCCAGTACTTC.

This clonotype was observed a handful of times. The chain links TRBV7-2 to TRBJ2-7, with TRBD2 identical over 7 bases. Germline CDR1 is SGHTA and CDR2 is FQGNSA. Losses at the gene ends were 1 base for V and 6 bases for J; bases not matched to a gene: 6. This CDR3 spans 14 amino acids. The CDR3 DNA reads TGTGCCAGCAGCTTAGTTGGCGGGAGCGGCGAGCAGTACTTC. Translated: CASSLVGGSGEQYF.

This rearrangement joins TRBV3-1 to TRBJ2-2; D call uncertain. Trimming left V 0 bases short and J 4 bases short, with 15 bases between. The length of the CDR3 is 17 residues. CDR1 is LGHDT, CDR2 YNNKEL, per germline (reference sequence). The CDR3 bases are TGTGCCAGCAGCCAAGAAGGCCTGGGTTCGCCCACCGGGGAGCTGTTTTTT. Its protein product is CASSQEGLGSPTGELFF.

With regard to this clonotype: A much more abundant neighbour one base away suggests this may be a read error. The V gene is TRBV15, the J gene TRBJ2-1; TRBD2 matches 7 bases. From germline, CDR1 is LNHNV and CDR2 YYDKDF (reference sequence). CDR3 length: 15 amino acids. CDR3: CATFTPGLYYNERFF. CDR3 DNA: TGTGCCACCTTTACTCCGGGACTATACTACAATGAGCGGTTCTTC.

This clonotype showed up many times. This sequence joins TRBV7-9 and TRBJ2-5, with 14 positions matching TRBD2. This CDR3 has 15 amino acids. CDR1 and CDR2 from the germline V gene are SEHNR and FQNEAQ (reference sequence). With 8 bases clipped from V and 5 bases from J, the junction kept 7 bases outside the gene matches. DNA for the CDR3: TGTGCCAGCCGACTAGCGGGAGGGGCAGAGGAGACCCAGTACTTC. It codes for CASRLAGGAEETQYF.

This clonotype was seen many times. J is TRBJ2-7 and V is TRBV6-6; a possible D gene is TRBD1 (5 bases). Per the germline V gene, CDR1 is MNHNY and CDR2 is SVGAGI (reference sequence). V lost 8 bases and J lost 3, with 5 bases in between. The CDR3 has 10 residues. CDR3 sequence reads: CASGHYEQYF. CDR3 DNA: TGTGCCAGCGGACACTACGAGCAGTACTTC.

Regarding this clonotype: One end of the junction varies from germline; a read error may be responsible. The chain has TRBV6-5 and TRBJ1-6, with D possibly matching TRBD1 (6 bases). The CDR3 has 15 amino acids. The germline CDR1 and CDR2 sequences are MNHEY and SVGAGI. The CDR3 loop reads CASSYGRDTNSPFHF. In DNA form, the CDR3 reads TGTGCCAGCAGTTACGGCCGGGACACAAATTCACCCTTCCACTTT.

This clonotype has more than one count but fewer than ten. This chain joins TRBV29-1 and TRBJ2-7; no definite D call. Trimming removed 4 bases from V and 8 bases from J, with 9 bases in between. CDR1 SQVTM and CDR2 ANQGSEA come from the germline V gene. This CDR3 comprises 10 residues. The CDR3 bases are TGCAGCGTTGTTGCGTCGAAGCAGTACTTC. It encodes CSVVASKQYF.

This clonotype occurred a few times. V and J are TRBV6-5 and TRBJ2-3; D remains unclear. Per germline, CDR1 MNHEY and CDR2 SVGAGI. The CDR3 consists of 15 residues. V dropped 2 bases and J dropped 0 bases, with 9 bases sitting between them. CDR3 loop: CASSYDGRSTDTQYF. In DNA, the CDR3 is TGTGCCAGCAGTTACGACGGACGAAGCACAGATACGCAGTATTTT.

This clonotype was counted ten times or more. CDR3 sequence (DNA): TGCAGTGCCGCCGACGATCGAGGGGCTAACTATGGCTACACCTTC. Translated: CSAADDRGANYGYTF. The rearrangement uses TRBV20-1 and TRBJ1-2; tentatively, D is TRBD1 (5 bases). V lost 6 bases and J lost 0, with 17 bases in between. This CDR3 comprises 15 residues. In germline, CDR1 is DFQATT, CDR2 SNEGSKA (reference sequence).

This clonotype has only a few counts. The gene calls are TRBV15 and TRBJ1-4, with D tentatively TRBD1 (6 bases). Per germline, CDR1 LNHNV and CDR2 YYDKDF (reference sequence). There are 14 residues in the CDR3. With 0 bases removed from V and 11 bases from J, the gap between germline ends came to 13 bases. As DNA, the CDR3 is TGTGCCACCAGCAGAGATCGGGGGGCTGAGAAACTGTTTTTT. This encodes CATSRDRGAEKLFF.

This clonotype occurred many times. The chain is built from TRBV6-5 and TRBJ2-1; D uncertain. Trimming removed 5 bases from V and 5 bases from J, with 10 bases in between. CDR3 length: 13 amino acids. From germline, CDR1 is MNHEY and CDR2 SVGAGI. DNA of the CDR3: TGTGCCAGCAGTCCAAGGTCCGACAATGAGCAGTTCTTC. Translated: CASSPRSDNEQFF.

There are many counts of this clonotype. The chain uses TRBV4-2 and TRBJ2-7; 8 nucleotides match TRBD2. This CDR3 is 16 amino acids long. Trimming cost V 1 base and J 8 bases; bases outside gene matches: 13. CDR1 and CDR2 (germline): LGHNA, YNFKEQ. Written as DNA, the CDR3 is TGTGCCAGCAGCCAAGTTAATCCCGGGAGGGGCTCCCAGCAGTACTTC. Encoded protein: CASSQVNPGRGSQQYF.

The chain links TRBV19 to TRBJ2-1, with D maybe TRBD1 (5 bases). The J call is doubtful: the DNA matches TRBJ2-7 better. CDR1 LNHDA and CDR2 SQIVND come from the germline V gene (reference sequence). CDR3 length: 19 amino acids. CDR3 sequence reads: CASSIPQQEDSFLYNEQYF. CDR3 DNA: TGTGCCAGTAGTATACCTCAACAGGAAGACAGTTTCCTCTACAATGAGCAGTACTTC.

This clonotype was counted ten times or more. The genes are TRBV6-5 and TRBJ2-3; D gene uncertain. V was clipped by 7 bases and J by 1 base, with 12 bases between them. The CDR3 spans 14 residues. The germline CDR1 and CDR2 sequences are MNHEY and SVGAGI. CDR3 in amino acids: CASTSRRGTDTQYF. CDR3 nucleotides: TGTGCCAGCACCTCCCGTCGAGGCACAGATACGCAGTATTTT.

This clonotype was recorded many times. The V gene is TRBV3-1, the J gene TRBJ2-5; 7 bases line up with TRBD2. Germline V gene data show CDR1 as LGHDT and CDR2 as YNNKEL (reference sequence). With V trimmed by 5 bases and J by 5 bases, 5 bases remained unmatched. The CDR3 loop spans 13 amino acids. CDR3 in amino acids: CASSGDYGETQYF. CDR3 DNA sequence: TGTGCCAGCAGCGGGGACTACGGCGAGACCCAGTACTTC.

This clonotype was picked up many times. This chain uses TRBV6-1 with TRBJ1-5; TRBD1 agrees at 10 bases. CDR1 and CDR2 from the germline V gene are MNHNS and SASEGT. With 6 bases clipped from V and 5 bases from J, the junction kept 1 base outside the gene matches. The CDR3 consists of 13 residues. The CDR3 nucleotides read TGTGCCAGCAGGGGACAGGGGCATCAGCCCCAGCATTTT. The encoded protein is CASRGQGHQPQHF.

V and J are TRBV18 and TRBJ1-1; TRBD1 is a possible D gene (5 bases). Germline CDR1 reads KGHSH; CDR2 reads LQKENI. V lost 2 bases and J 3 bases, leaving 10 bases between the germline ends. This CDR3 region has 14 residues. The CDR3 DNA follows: TGTGCCAGCTCACCAGCAGGGAAAGACACTGAAGCTTTCTTT. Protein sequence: CASSPAGKDTEAFF.

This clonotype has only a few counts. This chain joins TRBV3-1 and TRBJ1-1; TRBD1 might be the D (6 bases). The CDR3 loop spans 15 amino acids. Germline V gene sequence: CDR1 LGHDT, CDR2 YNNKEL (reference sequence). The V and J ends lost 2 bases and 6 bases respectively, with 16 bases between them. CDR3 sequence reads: CASSQWSGAIPEAFF. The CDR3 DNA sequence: TGTGCCAGCAGCCAATGGTCAGGGGCGATTCCTGAAGCTTTCTTT. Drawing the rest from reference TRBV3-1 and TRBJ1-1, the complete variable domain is DTAVSQTPKYLVTQMGNDKSIKCEQNLGHDTMYWYKQDSKKFLKIMFSYNNKELIINETVPNRFSPKSPDKAHLNLHINSLELGDSAVYFCASSQWSGAIPEAFFGQGTRLTVV.